The rows below give T cell receptor beta chains drawn from one sample of a study of CD8 T cells in ankylosing spondylitis. TCRdb redid the calling of the 5' RACE reads with MiXCR, one entry per CDR3 protein. Of approximately 250,000 distinct CDR3 sequences in the sample, 7.5% to 9.5% were seen once. Input material: blood, either unsorted or a sorted T cell fraction (not recorded which). All receptors derive from a female donor with ankylosing spondylitis or in good health (not recorded which). CDR3s include the opening cysteine and the closing phenylalanine or tryptophan. D genes are given only for firm matches. The size of a clone is reported for some rows only, either as once, few or many, or as a class for expanded clones.

clone_size	d_call	v_call	j_call	cdr3_aa	cdr3_nt
many	TRBD2	TRBV20-1	TRBJ2-3	CSAALAGGPTDTQYF	TGCAGTGCTGCTCTAGCGGGAGGCCCCACAGATACGCAGTATTTT
many	.	TRBV5-1	TRBJ2-7	CASKGQADSYEQYF	TGCGCCAGCAAGGGGCAAGCGGACTCCTACGAGCAGTACTTC
.	.	TRBV6-2/TRBV6-3	TRBJ2-3	CASSSGPTQYF	TGTGCCAGCAGTTCAGGACCCACGCAGTATTTT
many	.	TRBV7-9	TRBJ1-2	CASSLVGNYGYTF	TGTGCCAGCAGCTTAGTCGGGAACTATGGCTACACCTTC
.	TRBD2	TRBV6-2/TRBV6-3	TRBJ2-3	CASRPSGPDATQYF	TGTGCCAGCAGGCCTAGCGGGCCAGATGCTACGCAGTATTTT
.	.	TRBV10-2	TRBJ1-5	CVSSESGAGQPQHF	TGCGTCAGCAGTGAGAGTGGGGCTGGGCAGCCCCAGCATTTT
many	.	TRBV3-1	TRBJ2-2	CASRSGARAGELFF	TGTGCCAGCAGGTCGGGAGCGAGGGCCGGGGAGCTGTTTTTT
many	TRBD2	TRBV7-9	TRBJ2-3	CASSLSGRDTQYF	TGTGCCAGCAGCTTAAGCGGGAGAGATACGCAGTATTTT
many	TRBD2	TRBV15	TRBJ2-1	CATSRGPSGSYNEQFF	TGTGCCACCAGCAGAGGCCCTAGCGGGTCCTACAATGAGCAGTTCTTC
few	.	TRBV7-2	TRBJ1-2	CASSLQQDRFYGYTF	TGTGCCAGCAGCCTCCAACAAGACAGGTTCTATGGCTACACCTTC
many	.	TRBV4-3	TRBJ2-3	CASSIGGSTDTQYF	TGCGCCAGCAGTATAGGCGGTAGCACAGATACGCAGTATTTT
many	.	TRBV15	TRBJ1-1	CATSRDKWNTEAFF	TGTGCCACCAGCAGAGATAAGTGGAACACTGAAGCTTTCTTT
many	.	TRBV24-1	TRBJ2-2	CATSDWSTGELFF	TGTGCCACCAGTGATTGGTCGACCGGGGAGCTGTTTTTT
many	.	TRBV19	TRBJ2-1	CASRKDGAARNNEQFF	TGTGCCAGTAGGAAAGATGGGGCGGCCCGGAACAATGAGCAGTTCTTC
.	.	TRBV12-5	TRBJ2-7	CASGFSNSYEQYF	TGTGCTAGTGGTTTCTCGAATTCCTACGAGCAGTACTTC
.	TRBD2	TRBV5-1	TRBJ2-1	CASSLAVREGTEQFF	TGCGCCAGCAGCTTGGCCGTGAGGGAGGGAACTGAGCAGTTCTTC
many	.	TRBV5-8	TRBJ2-6	CASSSRTGASGANVLTF	TGTGCCAGCAGCTCGAGGACGGGAGCCTCTGGGGCCAACGTCCTGACTTTC
many	.	TRBV6-1	TRBJ1-3	CATHGGLWGNTIYF	TGTGCCACCCATGGGGGCTTGTGGGGAAACACCATATATTTT
many	.	TRBV20-1	TRBJ1-1	CSALGGLEDFKAFF	TGCAGTGCCCTAGGGGGATTAGAAGATTTCAAAGCTTTCTTT
many	.	TRBV24-1	TRBJ1-5	CATSDGRAQPQHF	TGTGCCACCAGTGATGGCAGGGCTCAGCCCCAGCATTTT
many	.	TRBV25-1	TRBJ2-5	CASSEDFHPYQETQYF	TGTGCCAGCAGTGAAGATTTTCACCCGTACCAAGAGACCCAGTACTTC
many	TRBD2	TRBV7-2	TRBJ2-7	CASSLPGLAYEQYF	TGTGCCAGCAGCCTGCCGGGACTAGCCTACGAGCAGTACTTC
few	TRBD2	TRBV28	TRBJ2-1	CASSLTGGPDNEQFF	TGTGCCAGCAGTTTGACGGGAGGGCCAGACAATGAGCAGTTCTTC
many	TRBD1	TRBV30	TRBJ1-4	CAWSAEWDSDEKLFF	TGTGCCTGGAGTGCCGAGTGGGACAGCGATGAAAAACTGTTTTTT
many	TRBD1	TRBV5-6	TRBJ1-4	CASSLGQVDEKLFF	TGTGCCAGCAGCTTAGGACAGGTGGATGAAAAACTGTTTTTT
many	.	TRBV4-3	TRBJ2-5	CASSRSRETQYF	TGCGCCAGCAGCCGAAGCCGGGAGACCCAGTACTTC
few	TRBD1	TRBV12-3/TRBV12-4	TRBJ2-6	CASSSGTGSNGANVLTF	TGTGCCAGCAGCTCGGGGACAGGGAGTAATGGGGCCAACGTCCTGACTTTC
many	TRBD2	TRBV7-9	TRBJ2-1	CASSPGGRHEQFF	TGTGCCAGCAGCCCGGGAGGGAGGCATGAGCAGTTCTTC
many	.	TRBV18	TRBJ1-6	CASSPGAPKNSPLHF	TGTGCCAGCTCACCAGGCGCCCCCAAAAATTCACCCCTCCACTTT
.	.	TRBV12-3/TRBV12-4	TRBJ1-1	CASSPRMNTEAFF	TGTGCCAGCAGCCCGAGAATGAACACTGAAGCTTTCTTT
.	.	TRBV7-2	TRBJ2-3	CASSRSTVADTQYF	TGTGCCAGCAGCCGTTCGACGGTCGCAGATACGCAGTATTTT
few	TRBD1	TRBV18	TRBJ2-7	CASSPTTRTGVLYEQYF	TGTGCCAGCTCACCCACAACCCGGACAGGGGTACTCTACGAGCAGTACTTC
many	.	TRBV21-1	TRBJ2-1	CASSKGQGWYNEQFF	TGTGCCAGCAGCAAGGGACAGGGTTGGTACAATGAGCAGTTCTTC
many	.	TRBV5-1	TRBJ2-5	CASSLDNQETQYF	TGCGCCAGCAGCTTGGACAACCAAGAGACCCAGTACTTC
.	TRBD2	TRBV6-6	TRBJ2-4	CATRGLAENIQYF	TGTGCCACCCGAGGGCTAGCGGAAAACATTCAGTACTTC
many	.	TRBV7-9	TRBJ2-7	CASSSMGLPYEQYF	TGTGCCAGCAGCTCGATGGGACTGCCCTACGAGCAGTACTTC
.	.	TRBV5-1	TRBJ2-7	CASSLTQGIYEQYF	TGCGCCAGCAGCTTGACACAGGGTATCTACGAGCAGTACTTC
many	.	TRBV7-2	TRBJ2-1	CASSSNGLRNNEQFF	TGTGCCAGCAGCTCAAACGGACTAAGAAACAATGAGCAGTTCTTC
many	.	TRBV30	TRBJ2-2	CAWRSGTGELFF	TGTGCCTGGAGGTCCGGGACCGGGGAGCTGTTTTTT
many	.	TRBV15	TRBJ2-2	CATSGPGGYTGELFF	TGTGCCACCAGCGGCCCAGGGGGGTACACCGGGGAGCTGTTTTTT
few	TRBD2	TRBV7-9	TRBJ2-7	CASTYGQGRVVEQYF	TGTGCCAGCACTTATGGGCAAGGGAGGGTAGTGGAGCAGTACTTC
many	.	TRBV12-3/TRBV12-4	TRBJ2-4	CASTLAGAKNIQYF	TGTGCCAGCACCTTAGCAGGAGCCAAAAACATTCAGTACTTC
many	.	TRBV14	TRBJ1-6	CASSLLTGGSPLHF	TGTGCCAGCAGCCTCCTGACAGGCGGGTCACCCCTCCACTTT
many	.	TRBV9	TRBJ2-5	CASSEGRLYQETQYF	TGTGCCAGCAGCGAAGGGAGACTGTACCAAGAGACCCAGTACTTC
many	.	TRBV20-1	TRBJ1-5	CSARSDRLNQPQHF	TGCAGTGCTAGATCAGACAGACTAAATCAGCCCCAGCATTTT
many	.	TRBV5-1	TRBJ1-2	CASSSRESVYGYTF	TGCGCCAGCAGCTCGCGGGAGAGCGTCTATGGCTACACCTTC
many	.	TRBV6-5	TRBJ2-7	CASSYSSGTESYEQYF	TGTGCCAGCAGTTACTCGTCCGGGACTGAAAGCTACGAGCAGTACTTC
many	TRBD1	TRBV7-2	TRBJ1-3	CASSWDRVSGNTIYF	TGTGCCAGCAGCTGGGACAGGGTCTCTGGAAACACCATATATTTT
many	.	TRBV20-1	TRBJ2-7	CSAVPGTEYEQYF	TGCAGTGCTGTACCAGGGACGGAATACGAGCAGTACTTC
many	.	TRBV24-1	TRBJ2-1	CATSDLPGDEQFF	TGTGCCACCAGTGATTTGCCCGGCGATGAGCAGTTCTTC
.	TRBD2	TRBV29-1	TRBJ2-5	CSVGKVAGGGGETQYF	TGCAGCGTTGGAAAGGTAGCGGGGGGCGGAGGAGAGACCCAGTACTTC
few	.	TRBV5-1	TRBJ2-1	CASSIDRGSSYNEQFF	TGCGCCAGCAGCATAGATCGGGGTAGCTCCTACAATGAGCAGTTCTTC
few	TRBD2	TRBV7-2	TRBJ2-7	CASSFGTSEIYEQYF	TGTGCCAGCAGCTTCGGGACTAGCGAGATCTACGAGCAGTACTTC
many	.	TRBV12-3/TRBV12-4	TRBJ2-1	CASSLRSGGDNEQFF	TGTGCCAGCAGCCTACGATCGGGTGGGGACAATGAGCAGTTCTTC
few	.	TRBV25-1	TRBJ1-5	CASTRNRDGSNQPQHF	TGTGCCAGCACCCGAAATAGGGACGGCAGCAATCAGCCCCAGCATTTT
many	.	TRBV4-1	TRBJ1-1	CASSQEASTEAFF	TGCGCCAGCAGCCAAGAGGCGAGCACTGAAGCTTTCTTT
many	TRBD2	TRBV5-1	TRBJ2-3	CASSLRGSGGADTQYF	TGCGCCAGCAGCTTGCGCGGGAGTGGGGGGGCAGATACGCAGTATTTT
few	.	TRBV7-9	TRBJ2-5	CASGEWVDIPRETQYF	TGTGCCAGCGGCGAGTGGGTCGATATCCCCCGGGAGACCCAGTACTTC